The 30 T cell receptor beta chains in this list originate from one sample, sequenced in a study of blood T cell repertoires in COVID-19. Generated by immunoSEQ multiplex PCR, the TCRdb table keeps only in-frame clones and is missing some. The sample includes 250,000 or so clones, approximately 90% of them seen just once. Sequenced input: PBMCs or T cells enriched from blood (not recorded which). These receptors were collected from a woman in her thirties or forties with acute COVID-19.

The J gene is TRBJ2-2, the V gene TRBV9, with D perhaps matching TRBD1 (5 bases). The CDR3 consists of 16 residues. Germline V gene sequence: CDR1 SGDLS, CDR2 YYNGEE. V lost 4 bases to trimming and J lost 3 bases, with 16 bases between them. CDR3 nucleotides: TGTGCCAGCAGCCCGCCCTCTGGGGCAGACACCGGGGAGCTGTTTTTT. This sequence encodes CASSPPSGADTGELFF.

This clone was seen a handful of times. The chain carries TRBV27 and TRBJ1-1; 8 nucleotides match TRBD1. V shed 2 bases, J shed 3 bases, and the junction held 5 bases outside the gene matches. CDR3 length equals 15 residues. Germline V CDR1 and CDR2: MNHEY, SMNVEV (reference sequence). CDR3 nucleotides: TGTGCCAGCAGTTTAGGTGTGACAGGGGACACTGAAGCTTTCTTT. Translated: CASSLGVTGDTEAFF.

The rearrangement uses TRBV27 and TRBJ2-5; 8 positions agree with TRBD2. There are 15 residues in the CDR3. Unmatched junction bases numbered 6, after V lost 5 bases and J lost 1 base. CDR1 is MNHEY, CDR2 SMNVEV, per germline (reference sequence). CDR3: CASSRWTSSQETQYF. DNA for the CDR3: TGTGCCAGCAGTCGCTGGACTAGCAGCCAAGAGACCCAGTACTTC.

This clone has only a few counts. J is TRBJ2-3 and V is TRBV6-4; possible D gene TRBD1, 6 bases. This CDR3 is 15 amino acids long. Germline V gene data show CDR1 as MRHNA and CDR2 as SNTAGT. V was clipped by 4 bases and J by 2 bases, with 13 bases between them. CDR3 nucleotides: TGTGCCAGCAGTGTGGGGGCCGGGGACACAGATACGCAGTATTTT. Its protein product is CASSVGAGDTDTQYF.

The CDR3 loop is CASSLGQGRETQYF. The CDR3 region has the DNA TGTGCCAGCAGCCTCGGACAGGGGCGAGAGACCCAGTACTTC. V usage is TRBV9 and J usage is TRBJ2-5; 9 bases align to TRBD1. The CDR3 is 14 residues long. The germline gives CDR1 SGDLS, CDR2 YYNGEE. V lost 4 bases, J lost 4 bases, and 5 bases stayed unmatched.

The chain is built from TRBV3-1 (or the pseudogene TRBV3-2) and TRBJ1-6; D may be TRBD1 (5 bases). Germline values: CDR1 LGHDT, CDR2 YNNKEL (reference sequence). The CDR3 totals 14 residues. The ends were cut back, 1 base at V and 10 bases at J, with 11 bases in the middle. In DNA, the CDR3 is TGTGCCAGCAGCCAAGTGCGGGGCGTATCACCCCTCCACTTT. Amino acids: CASSQVRGVSPLHF.

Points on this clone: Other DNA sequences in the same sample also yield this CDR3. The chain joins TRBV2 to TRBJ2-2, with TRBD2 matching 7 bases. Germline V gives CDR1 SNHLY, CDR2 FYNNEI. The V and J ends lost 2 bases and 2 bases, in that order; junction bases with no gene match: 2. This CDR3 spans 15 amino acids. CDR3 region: CASSELAANTGELFF. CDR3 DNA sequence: TGTGCCAGCAGTGAACTAGCGGCTAACACCGGGGAGCTGTTTTTT.

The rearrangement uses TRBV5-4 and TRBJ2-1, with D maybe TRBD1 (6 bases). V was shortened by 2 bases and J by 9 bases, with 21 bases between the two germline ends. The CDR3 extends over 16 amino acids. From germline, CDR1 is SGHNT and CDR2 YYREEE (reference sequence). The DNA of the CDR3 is TGTGCCAGCAGCTTCGGTTCGGTCAGGGGAGCCACTGAGCAGTTCTTC. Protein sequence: CASSFGSVRGATEQFF.

CDR3 in DNA: TGTGCCAGCAGCAAAGAGAGACTAGCGGGAGCGACCGGCGGCATTCAGTACTTC. Amino acids: CASSKERLAGATGGIQYF. This sequence joins TRBV21-1 and TRBJ2-4; the tabulated D call, TRBD2, remains unverified against the DNA. TRBV21-1 is a pseudogene locus. The CDR3 length is 18 residues.

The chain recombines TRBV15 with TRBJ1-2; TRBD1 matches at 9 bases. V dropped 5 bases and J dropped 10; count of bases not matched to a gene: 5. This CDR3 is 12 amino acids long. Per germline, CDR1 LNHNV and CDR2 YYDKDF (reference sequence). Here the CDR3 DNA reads TGTGCCACCAGCCCGGGACAGGGTAACTACACCTTC. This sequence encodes CATSPGQGNYTF.

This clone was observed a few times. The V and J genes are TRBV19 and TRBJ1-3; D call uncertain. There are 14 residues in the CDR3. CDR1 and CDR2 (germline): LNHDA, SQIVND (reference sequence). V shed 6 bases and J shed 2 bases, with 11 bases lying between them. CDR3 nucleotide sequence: TGTGCCAGTAGCCCTCCGACTCCTGGAAACACCATATATTTT. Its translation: CASSPPTPGNTIYF. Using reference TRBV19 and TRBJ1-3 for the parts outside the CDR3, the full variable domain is DGGITQSPKYLFRKEGQNVTLSCEQNLNHDAMYWYRQDPGQGLRLIYYSQIVNDFQKGDIAEGYSVSREKKESFPLTVTSAQKNPTAFYLCASSPPTPGNTIYFGEGSWLTVV.

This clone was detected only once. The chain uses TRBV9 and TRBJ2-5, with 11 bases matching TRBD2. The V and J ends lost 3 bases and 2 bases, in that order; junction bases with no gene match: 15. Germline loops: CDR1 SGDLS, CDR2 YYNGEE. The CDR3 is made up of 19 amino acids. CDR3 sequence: CASSAFGLAGTTPQETQYF. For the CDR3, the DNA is TGTGCCAGCAGCGCCTTTGGACTAGCGGGTACAACCCCTCAAGAGACCCAGTACTTC.

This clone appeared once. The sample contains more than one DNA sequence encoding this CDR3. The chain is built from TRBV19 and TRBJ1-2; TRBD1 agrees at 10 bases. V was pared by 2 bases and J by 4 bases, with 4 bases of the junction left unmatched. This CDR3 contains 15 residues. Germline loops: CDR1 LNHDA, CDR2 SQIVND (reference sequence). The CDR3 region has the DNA TGTGCCAGTAGTATACCCGGACAGGGGGGCTATGGCTACACCTTC. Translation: CASSIPGQGGYGYTF.

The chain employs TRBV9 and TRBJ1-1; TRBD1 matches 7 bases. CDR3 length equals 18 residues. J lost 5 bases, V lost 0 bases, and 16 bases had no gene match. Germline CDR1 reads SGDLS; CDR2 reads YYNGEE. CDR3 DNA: TGTGCCAGCAGCGTAGGCCCCTTTAACAGGGGCTACACTACTGAAGCTTTCTTT. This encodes CASSVGPFNRGYTTEAFF. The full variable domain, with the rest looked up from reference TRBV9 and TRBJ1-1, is DSGVTQTPKHLITATGQRVTLRCSPRSGDLSVYWYQQSLDQGLQFLIQYYNGEERAKGNILERFSAQQFPDLHSELNLSSLELGDSALYFCASSVGPFNRGYTTEAFFGQGTRLTVV.

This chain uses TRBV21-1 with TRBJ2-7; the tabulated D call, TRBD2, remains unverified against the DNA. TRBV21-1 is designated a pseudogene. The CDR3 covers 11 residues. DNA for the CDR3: TGTGCCAGCAGCGCTCGACTAAAGCAGTACGTC. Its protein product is CASSARLKQYV.

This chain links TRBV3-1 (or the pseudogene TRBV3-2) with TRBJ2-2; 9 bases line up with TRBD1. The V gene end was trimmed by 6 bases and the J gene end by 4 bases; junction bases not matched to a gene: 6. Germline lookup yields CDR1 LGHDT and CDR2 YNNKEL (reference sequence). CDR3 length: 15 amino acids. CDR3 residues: CASSTGGAGTGELFF. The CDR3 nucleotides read TGTGCCAGCAGTACAGGGGGCGCGGGCACCGGGGAGCTGTTTTTT.

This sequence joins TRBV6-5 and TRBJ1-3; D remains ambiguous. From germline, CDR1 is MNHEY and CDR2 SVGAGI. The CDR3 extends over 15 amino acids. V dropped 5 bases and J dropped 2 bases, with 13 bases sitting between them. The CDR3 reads CASSRRGSTGNTIYF. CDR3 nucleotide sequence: TGTGCCAGCAGTCGTAGAGGGAGCACTGGAAACACCATATATTTT.

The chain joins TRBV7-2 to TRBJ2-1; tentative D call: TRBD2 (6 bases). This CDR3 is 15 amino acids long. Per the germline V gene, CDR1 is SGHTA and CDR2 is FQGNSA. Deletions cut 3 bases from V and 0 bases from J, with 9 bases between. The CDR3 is CASSLDYSSYNEQFF. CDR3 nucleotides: TGTGCCAGCAGCTTGGACTACAGCTCCTACAATGAGCAGTTCTTC.

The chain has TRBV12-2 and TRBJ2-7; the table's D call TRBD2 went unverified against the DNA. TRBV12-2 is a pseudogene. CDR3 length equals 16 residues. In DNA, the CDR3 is TGTGCAAGTCACCCTCGGGGAACCAGGAAATTAGACGAGCAGTACGTC. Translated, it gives CASHPRGTRKLDEQYV.

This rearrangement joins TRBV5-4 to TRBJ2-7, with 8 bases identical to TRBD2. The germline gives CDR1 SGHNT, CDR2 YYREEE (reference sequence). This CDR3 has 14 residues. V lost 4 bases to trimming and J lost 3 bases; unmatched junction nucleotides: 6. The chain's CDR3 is CASSAAGEFYEQYF. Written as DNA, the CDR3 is TGTGCCAGCAGCGCAGCGGGGGAATTCTACGAGCAGTACTTC.

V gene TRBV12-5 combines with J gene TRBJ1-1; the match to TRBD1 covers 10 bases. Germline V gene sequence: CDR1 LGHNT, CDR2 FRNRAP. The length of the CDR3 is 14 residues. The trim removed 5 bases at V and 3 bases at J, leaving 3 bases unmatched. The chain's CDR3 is CASGRDRGDTEAFF. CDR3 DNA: TGTGCTAGTGGTCGGGACAGGGGCGACACTGAAGCTTTCTTT.

In DNA form, the CDR3 reads TGTGCCAGCAGCCAACCCTCGATCGGTAATTCACCCCTCCACTTT. Protein sequence: CASSQPSIGNSPLHF. The gene calls are TRBV7-2 and TRBJ1-6; D remains ambiguous. The CDR3 covers 15 residues. Trimming pared 5 bases from V and 6 bases from J, leaving 14 bases between. Germline CDR1 is SGHTA and CDR2 is FQGNSA.

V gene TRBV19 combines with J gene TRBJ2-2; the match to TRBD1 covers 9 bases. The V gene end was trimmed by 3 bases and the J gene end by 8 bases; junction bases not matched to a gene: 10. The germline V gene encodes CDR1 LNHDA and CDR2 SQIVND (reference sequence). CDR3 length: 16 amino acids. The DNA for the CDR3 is TGTGCCAGTAGTATCAAACAGGGGGCCCTCGTTGGGGAGCTGTTTTTT. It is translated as CASSIKQGALVGELFF.

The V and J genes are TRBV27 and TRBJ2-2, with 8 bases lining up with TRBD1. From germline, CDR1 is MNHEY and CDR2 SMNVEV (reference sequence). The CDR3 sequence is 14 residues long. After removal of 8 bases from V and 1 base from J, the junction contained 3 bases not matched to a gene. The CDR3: CASSGQGNTGELFF. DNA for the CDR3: TGTGCCAGCTCTGGACAGGGGAACACCGGGGAGCTGTTTTTT.

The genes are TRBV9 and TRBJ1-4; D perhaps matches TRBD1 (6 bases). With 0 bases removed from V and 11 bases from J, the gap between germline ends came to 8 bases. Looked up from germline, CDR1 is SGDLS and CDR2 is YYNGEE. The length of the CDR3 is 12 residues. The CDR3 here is CASSVGDTKLFF. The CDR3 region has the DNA TGTGCCAGCAGCGTAGGGGACACTAAACTGTTTTTT.

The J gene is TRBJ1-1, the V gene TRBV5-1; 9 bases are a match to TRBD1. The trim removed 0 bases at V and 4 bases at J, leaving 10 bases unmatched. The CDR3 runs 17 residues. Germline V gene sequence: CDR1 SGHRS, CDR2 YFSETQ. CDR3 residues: CASSLAPTGGSVTEAFF. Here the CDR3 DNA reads TGCGCCAGCAGCTTGGCCCCTACAGGGGGCTCGGTCACTGAAGCTTTCTTT.

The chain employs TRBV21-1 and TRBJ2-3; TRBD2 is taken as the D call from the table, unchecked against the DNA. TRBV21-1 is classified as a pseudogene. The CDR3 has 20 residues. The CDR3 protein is CASSKAGGKAARWTAGTQYF. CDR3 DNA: TGTGCCAGCAGCAAAGCGGGGGGTAAAGCGGCTCGATGGACTGCAGGTACGCAGTATTTT.

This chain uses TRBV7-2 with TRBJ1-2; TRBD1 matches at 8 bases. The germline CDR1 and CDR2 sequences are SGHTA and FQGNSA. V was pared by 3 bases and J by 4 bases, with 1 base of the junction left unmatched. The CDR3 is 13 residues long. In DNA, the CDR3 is TGTGCCAGCAGCTTCACAGGGGGCTATGGCTACACCTTC. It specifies CASSFTGGYGYTF.

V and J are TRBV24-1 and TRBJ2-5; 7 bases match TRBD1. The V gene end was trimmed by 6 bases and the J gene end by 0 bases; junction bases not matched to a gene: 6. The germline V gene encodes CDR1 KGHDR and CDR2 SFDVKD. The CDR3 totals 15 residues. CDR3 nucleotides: TGTGCCACCAGTCGGGTAGGACAGGACCAAGAGACCCAGTACTTC. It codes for CATSRVGQDQETQYF.

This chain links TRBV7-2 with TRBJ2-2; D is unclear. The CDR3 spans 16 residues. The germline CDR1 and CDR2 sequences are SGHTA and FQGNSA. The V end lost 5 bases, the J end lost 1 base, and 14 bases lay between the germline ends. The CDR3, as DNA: TGTGCCAGCAGCGGAGTCCGGGTCCTGAACACCGGGGAGCTGTTTTTT. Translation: CASSGVRVLNTGELFF.